This record looks at one TCR beta chain sequence and its context. Its specificity is not known. The data are from a study of T cells after posttransplantation cyclophosphamide. Trimming shortened V by 2 bases and J by 2 bases, and 13 bases separated the two germline ends. Per the germline V gene, CDR1 is SGHNT and CDR2 is YENEEA. The CDR3 consists of 15 residues. The repertoire was sequenced with immunoSEQ multiplex PCR; TCRdb's copy has only in-frame clones and lacks some. The sample holds 50,000 to 65,000 clones, roughly 86% seen once. Study-level findings and limits: TRB overlap between skin or GI tissue T cells and blood was limited.

The chain combines TRBV11-3 with TRBJ2-7, with D perhaps matching TRBD2 (5 bases). The clonotype originates from a man younger than 45 with a blood cancer, CMV-positive, and with a related stem cell donor. The source material was PBMCs. CDR3 region: CASSLLASRPYEQYF. CDR3 nucleotides: TGTGCCAGCAGCTTATTAGCTAGCAGACCCTACGAGCAGTACTTC.